This TCR beta chain was observed in a study of blood T cell repertoires in COVID-19. Study-wide background: Acute-phase and convalescent COVID-19 samples originated in the United States, Italy and Spain. The cDNA or gDNA used as material had been derived from T cells, B-cell-depleted T cells, or PBMCs.

This clone was seen once. V was pared by 5 bases and J by 9 bases, with 4 bases of the junction left unmatched. Germline values: CDR1 SGHAT, CDR2 FQDESV (reference sequence). The CDR3 is made up of 12 amino acids. In the authors' methods: Researchers report that nucleated cell counts were estimated from reference gene primer amplification. The repertoire was sequenced with immunoSEQ multiplex PCR; TCRdb's copy has only in-frame clones and lacks some. The V and J calls and clone size were taken over from that table, and D and trimming were inferred from the DNA. The sample contains nearly 300,000 clones, approximately 88% of which appear only once.

The chain couples TRBV11-1 to TRBJ2-1; 7 nucleotides agree with TRBD2. The clonotype originates from a woman in her twenties or thirties who had recovered from COVID-19. The sample was peripheral blood. CDR3 in DNA: TGTGCCAGCAGCCCCCAGCGGGGTGAGCAGTTCTTC. It codes for CASSPQRGEQFF.